This T cell receptor beta chain was obtained from a study of cytomegalovirus exposure and HLA in healthy donors. Researchers ran the PCR with 60 Vbeta and 13 Jbeta primers. Data came from immunoSEQ multiplex PCR; TCRdb stores just in-frame clones and leaves some out. The repertoire holds more than 150,000 clones, with approximately 85% as singletons. The V and J ends lost 2 bases and 9 bases, in that order; junction bases with no gene match: 16. CDR3 length: 18 residues. CDR1 SGHRS and CDR2 YFSETQ come from the germline V gene. This clonotype originated in a woman under 30 in good health and CMV-seronegative. This chain connects TRBV5-1 to TRBJ1-4, with 10 nucleotides matching TRBD1. The sample was PBMCs. The CDR3, as DNA: TGCGCCAGCAGCTTCTGGATTGGGACAGGGGAAGGGGGCCAAAAACTGTTTTTT. Translation gives CASSFWIGTGEGGQKLFF.